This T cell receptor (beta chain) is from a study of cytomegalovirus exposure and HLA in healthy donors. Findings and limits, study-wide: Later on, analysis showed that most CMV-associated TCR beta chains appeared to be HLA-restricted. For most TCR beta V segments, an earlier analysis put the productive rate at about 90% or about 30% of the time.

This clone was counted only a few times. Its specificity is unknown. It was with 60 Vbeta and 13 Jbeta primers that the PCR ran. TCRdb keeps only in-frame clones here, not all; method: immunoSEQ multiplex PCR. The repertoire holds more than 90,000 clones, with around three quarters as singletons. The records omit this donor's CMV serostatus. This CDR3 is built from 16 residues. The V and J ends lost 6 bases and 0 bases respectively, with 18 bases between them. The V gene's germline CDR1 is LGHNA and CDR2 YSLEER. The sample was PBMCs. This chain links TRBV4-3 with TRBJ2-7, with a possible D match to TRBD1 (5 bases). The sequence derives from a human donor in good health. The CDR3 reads CASSLGRQSSSYEQYF. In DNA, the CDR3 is TGCGCCAGCAGTCTAGGTCGACAGTCAAGCTCCTACGAGCAGTACTTC.